Reported below is one T cell receptor (beta chain). Its target is unknown. The germline gives CDR1 SGHAT, CDR2 FQNNGV. V lost 7 bases, J lost 4 bases, and 20 bases lay in between. This CDR3 has 15 residues. The data belong to a study of blood T cells in healthy people across ages. Then a second PCR, running about 6 to 12 cycles, was carried out with a sample-barcoded 5' primer and a J-beta primer mix. In TCRdb, the 5' RACE reads were re-called with MiXCR into one record per CDR3 protein. Of around 1,900,000 distinct CDR3 sequences in the sample, 39% are singletons; the top ten hold 20% to 25%. Donors gave around 10 milliliters of peripheral blood apiece. Study-level results: Unsorted PBMCs prevented conclusive naive versus antigen-experienced comparison. Relative to aged donors, long-lived donors carried more naive CD4+ cells and displayed higher diversity. Roughly linear age-related decline in beta diversity appeared, significant by age about 40.

The chain carries TRBV11-2 and TRBJ2-7; D uncertain. This clonotype was obtained from a human donor in good health. What was sequenced was blood. The CDR3 nucleotides are TGTGCCAGCACCCTAGGTTACTCGGTCCTGTACGAGCAGTACTTC. This codes for CASTLGYSVLYEQYF. The full variable domain, rest sourced from reference TRBV11-2 and TRBJ2-7, is EAGVAQSPRYKIIEKRQSVAFWCNPISGHATLYWYQQILGQGPKLLIQFQNNGVVDDSQLPKDRFSAERLKGVDSTLKIQPAKLEDSAVYLCASTLGYSVLYEQYFGPGTRLTVT.